Listed below are T cell receptor beta chains from one sample, sequenced in a study of control samples from healthy donors and cancer patients. Profiled with immunoSEQ multiplex PCR; TCRdb holds only in-frame clones, not every one. The sample shows approximately 100,000 clones, roughly 88% of them seen only once. The sample consisted of blood. Source of these receptors: a man aged 30 to 45 in good health. The CDR3 runs from the conserved cysteine through the conserved F or W. A D gene is named only where the DNA matches it firmly. Clone size is not always given. Where it is, it says once, few, many or a class for expanded clones.

d_gene: TRBD2
j_gene: TRBJ2-4
abundance: -
v_gene: TRBV6-2/TRBV6-3
CDR3nt: TGTGCCAGCAGTTACTCAGGGGGAGGACTAGCGGGAGGCCCGTCGGGGAACATTCAGTACTTC
CDR3aa: CASSYSGGGLAGGPSGNIQYF

d_gene: -
j_gene: TRBJ2-4
abundance: -
v_gene: TRBV7-2
CDR3nt: TGTGCCAGCAGCTCTGGGGGGCCCCCTCAAAACATTCAGTACTTC
CDR3aa: CASSSGGPPQNIQYF

d_gene: TRBD1
j_gene: TRBJ2-3
abundance: -
v_gene: TRBV4-1
CDR3nt: TGCGCCAGCAGCCAAAAGGGGAACAGGGGCCACCTCCCTCCTAGCACAGATACGCAGTATTTT
CDR3aa: CASSQKGNRGHLPPSTDTQYF

d_gene: -
j_gene: TRBJ1-2
abundance: few
v_gene: TRBV12-3/TRBV12-4
CDR3nt: TGTGCCAGCAGACTTTATTATGGCTACACCTTC
CDR3aa: CASRLYYGYTF

d_gene: TRBD1
j_gene: TRBJ2-5
abundance: -
v_gene: TRBV5-1
CDR3nt: TGCGCCAGCAGCGAGTTACAGGGGGTTGGGACCCAGTACTTC
CDR3aa: CASSELQGVGTQYF

d_gene: -
j_gene: TRBJ1-2
abundance: -
v_gene: TRBV5-1
CDR3nt: TGCGCCAGCAGCTCCCTAACAGGGTTTGAAAATGGCTACACCTTC
CDR3aa: CASSSLTGFENGYTF

d_gene: -
j_gene: TRBJ2-7
abundance: -
v_gene: TRBV5-1
CDR3nt: TGCGCCAGCAGCCTCCGGGACTCCCTATACGAGCAGTACTTC
CDR3aa: CASSLRDSLYEQYF

d_gene: TRBD2
j_gene: TRBJ2-1
abundance: -
v_gene: TRBV11-3
CDR3nt: TGTGCCAGCAGCTGGAGCGGGAGGGGGTCCTACAATGAGCAGTTCTTC
CDR3aa: CASSWSGRGSYNEQFF

d_gene: -
j_gene: TRBJ1-1
abundance: -
v_gene: TRBV19
CDR3nt: TGTGCCAGTAGTATAACCATGAACACTGAAGCTTTCTTT
CDR3aa: CASSITMNTEAFF

d_gene: -
j_gene: TRBJ1-1
abundance: -
v_gene: TRBV27
CDR3nt: TGTGCCAGCAGTTTCGACGGCGGAAAGTTGTACACTGAAGCTTTCTTT
CDR3aa: CASSFDGGKLYTEAFF

d_gene: -
j_gene: TRBJ2-7
abundance: -
v_gene: TRBV6-5
CDR3nt: TGTGCCAGCAGTCCGGACGGCTTCTCCTACGAGCAGTACTTC
CDR3aa: CASSPDGFSYEQYF

d_gene: TRBD2
j_gene: TRBJ2-3
abundance: -
v_gene: TRBV2
CDR3nt: TGTGCCAGCAGGCCCACCTATTTACTAGCGGGAGCCACAGATACGCAGTATTTT
CDR3aa: CASRPTYLLAGATDTQYF

d_gene: TRBD1
j_gene: TRBJ1-5
abundance: -
v_gene: TRBV28
CDR3nt: TGTGCCACCACCGAAGGGGGCAGGAATCAGCCCCAGCATTTT
CDR3aa: CATTEGGRNQPQHF

d_gene: -
j_gene: TRBJ2-5
abundance: -
v_gene: TRBV7-9
CDR3nt: TGTGCCAGCAGCTTAGAGGCGGCTCAAGAGACCCAGTACTTC
CDR3aa: CASSLEAAQETQYF

d_gene: TRBD1
j_gene: TRBJ1-2
abundance: -
v_gene: TRBV29-1
CDR3nt: TGCAGCGTTGAAAGGGGGTTCGCCCTCGGGACAGGCCGTATTAACTATGGCTACACCTTC
CDR3aa: CSVERGFALGTGRINYGYTF

d_gene: TRBD2
j_gene: TRBJ2-5
abundance: -
v_gene: TRBV7-6
CDR3nt: TGTGCCAGCAGCTCCGCCAGCGGGAGGGGAGAGACCCAGTACTTC
CDR3aa: CASSSASGRGETQYF

d_gene: -
j_gene: TRBJ2-1
abundance: -
v_gene: TRBV6-5
CDR3nt: TGTGCCAGCAGTTCGGACTCTCTTGTCAATGAGCAGTTCTTC
CDR3aa: CASSSDSLVNEQFF

d_gene: TRBD2
j_gene: TRBJ2-1
abundance: -
v_gene: TRBV28
CDR3nt: TGTGCCAGCAGTTTAGGTAGCGGGAGGGCCAATGAGCAGTTCTTC
CDR3aa: CASSLGSGRANEQFF

d_gene: -
j_gene: TRBJ1-1
abundance: -
v_gene: TRBV30
CDR3nt: TGTGCCTGGAGTGCGGGGGGCACTGAAGCTTTCTTT
CDR3aa: CAWSAGGTEAFF

d_gene: -
j_gene: TRBJ2-3
abundance: -
v_gene: TRBV9
CDR3nt: TGTGCCAGCAGCGTAGGGGGCGGGTCGGGTAGCACAGATACGCAGTATTTT
CDR3aa: CASSVGGGSGSTDTQYF

d_gene: TRBD2
j_gene: TRBJ2-3
abundance: -
v_gene: TRBV24-1
CDR3nt: TGTGCCACCAGTGAGCCCAATTTTCCAGTGGGAGGGCCTCGAGATACGCAGTATTTT
CDR3aa: CATSEPNFPVGGPRDTQYF